The 27 T cell receptor beta chains presented below share a single source sample, sequenced in a study of cytotoxic CD8 clonotypes in ibrutinib-treated CLL. Assay used: immunoSEQ multiplex PCR; TCRdb lists only in-frame clones, some missing. The data contain around 310,000 clones, more than 65% of them singletons. The specimen was PBMCs, collected before ibrutinib treatment. The receptors originated from a human donor with chronic lymphocytic leukemia.

The V and J genes are TRBV6-5 and TRBJ2-2; D may be TRBD2 (5 bases). CDR1 and CDR2 (germline): MNHEY, SVGAGI. Trimming cost V 6 bases and J 4 bases, with 9 bases left between them. The CDR3 has 13 amino acids. The CDR3 nucleotides are TGTGCCAGCAGACCCGGAGGCACCGGGGAGCTGTTTTTT. This sequence encodes CASRPGGTGELFF.

V is TRBV11-2 and J is TRBJ1-2; D is ambiguous. The CDR3 is made up of 17 amino acids. The V gene lost 0 bases and the J gene lost 2 bases, with 16 bases spanning the gap. The germline CDR1 and CDR2 sequences are SGHAT and FQNNGV. CDR3 amino acids: CASSLDNFEGGNYGYTF. In DNA form, the CDR3 reads TGTGCCAGCAGCTTAGATAATTTCGAGGGTGGGAACTATGGCTACACCTTC.

In this sample, this clone turned up once. The rearrangement links TRBV7-6 to TRBJ2-3; 7 nucleotides agree with TRBD2. Germline lookup yields CDR1 SGHVS and CDR2 FNYEAQ. The length of the CDR3 is 14 residues. With V trimmed by 4 bases and J by 6 bases, 7 bases remained unmatched. This CDR3 is CASSSEGGYDTQYF. The CDR3 DNA reads as TGTGCCAGCAGCTCTGAGGGAGGGTACGATACGCAGTATTTT. Using reference TRBV7-6 and TRBJ2-3 for the parts outside the CDR3, the full variable domain is GAGVSQSPRYKVTKRGQDVALRCDPISGHVSLYWYRQALGQGPEFLTYFNYEAQQDKSGLPNDRFSAERPEGSISTLTIQRTEQRDSAMYRCASSSEGGYDTQYFGPGTRLTVL.

V and J are TRBV4-1 and TRBJ2-6; D remains ambiguous. The CDR3 loop spans 19 amino acids. CDR1 MGHRA and CDR2 YSYEKL come from the germline V gene. Trimming left V 0 bases short and J 0 bases short, with 15 bases between. CDR3 DNA: TGCGCCAGCAGCCAAGATTCGTGGGGTCCACGCTCTGGGGCCAACGTCCTGACTTTC. Translated: CASSQDSWGPRSGANVLTF.

The chain uses TRBV4-3 and TRBJ1-4, with no clear D. Looked up from germline, CDR1 is LGHNA and CDR2 is YSLEER. CDR3 length: 15 amino acids. V shed 0 bases and J shed 3 bases, with 8 bases lying between them. Written as DNA, the CDR3 is TGCGCCAGCAGCCAAGATCTGGGAGCTAATGAAAAACTGTTTTTT. Protein: CASSQDLGANEKLFF.

J is TRBJ2-5 and V is TRBV15, with TRBD1 matching 9 bases. The germline CDR1 and CDR2 sequences are LNHNV and YYDKDF (reference sequence). Unmatched junction bases numbered 7, after V lost 6 bases and J lost 5 bases. The CDR3 length is 14 residues. This chain's CDR3 is CATRMTGGRETQYF. The CDR3 bases are TGTGCCACCAGAATGACAGGGGGGCGGGAGACCCAGTACTTC. Looking up the rest from reference TRBV15 and TRBJ2-5 gives the full variable domain: DAMVIQNPRYQVTQFGKPVTLSCSQTLNHNVMYWYQQKSSQAPKLLFHYYDKDFNNEADTPDNFQSRRPNTSFCFLDIRSPGLGDTAMYLCATRMTGGRETQYFGPGTRLLVL.

The chain has TRBV2 and TRBJ2-3, with 8 positions matching TRBD2. This CDR3 region has 14 residues. The V segment lost 10 bases and the J segment 4 bases; nucleotides outside the gene matches: 10. Germline CDR1 is SNHLY and CDR2 is FYNNEI. The CDR3 sequence: CANSGLDLADTQYF. The CDR3, as DNA: TGTGCCAACTCGGGACTAGACTTGGCAGATACGCAGTATTTT.

Written as DNA, the CDR3 is TGTGCCACCAGCAGGGACAGAACCTACGAGCAGTACTTC. It yields the protein CATSRDRTYEQYF. This rearrangement joins TRBV15 to TRBJ2-7; maybe TRBD1 (6 bases). Germline loops: CDR1 LNHNV, CDR2 YYDKDF (reference sequence). With 3 bases removed from V and 2 bases from J, the gap between germline ends came to 8 bases. This CDR3 contains 13 residues.

The chain recombines TRBV30 with TRBJ2-7; possibly TRBD1 for D (6 bases). The germline CDR1 and CDR2 sequences are GTSNPN and SVGIG (reference sequence). The V end was cut by 5 bases, the J end by 0 bases, with 11 bases between. This CDR3 comprises 13 residues. CDR3 coding DNA: TGTGCCTGGCGGGACAAAAGCTCCTACGAGCAGTACTTC. Translation gives CAWRDKSSYEQYF.

The genes are TRBV25-1 and TRBJ1-4; no definite D call. Trimming removed 3 bases from V and 1 base from J, with 6 bases in between. The V gene's germline CDR1 is MGHDK and CDR2 SYGVNS. The CDR3 covers 14 residues. The CDR3 region is CASSDYRTNEKLFF. The CDR3 nucleotides are TGTGCCAGCAGTGATTACAGAACTAATGAAAAACTGTTTTTT. The full variable domain, completed using reference TRBV25-1 and TRBJ1-4, is EADIYQTPRYLVIGTGKKITLECSQTMGHDKMYWYQQDPGMELHLIHYSYGVNSTEKGDLSSESTVSRIRTEHFPLTLESARPSHTSQYLCASSDYRTNEKLFFGSGTQLSVL.

The rearrangement uses TRBV13 and TRBJ2-7, with 12 positions matching TRBD2. CDR1 PRHDT and CDR2 FYEKMQ come from the germline V gene (reference sequence). The CDR3 consists of 17 residues. V was pared by 4 bases and J by 7 bases, with 14 bases of the junction left unmatched. CDR3 region: CASSSRLAGAVLDEQYF. CDR3 in DNA: TGTGCCAGCAGCTCCAGACTAGCGGGAGCGGTTCTTGATGAGCAGTACTTC.

The chain has TRBV25-1 and TRBJ2-2, with D perhaps TRBD2 (5 bases). CDR1 is MGHDK and CDR2 is SYGVNS in the germline V gene. The CDR3 length is 13 residues. Deletions cut 8 bases from V and 3 bases from J, with 10 bases between. The CDR3 bases are TGTGCCAGCGGCACTAGTTACACCGGGGAGCTGTTTTTT. It encodes CASGTSYTGELFF.

This chain connects TRBV9 to TRBJ2-7, with 8 bases aligning to TRBD1. V shed 4 bases and J 1 base; nucleotides not matched to a gene: 4. The germline V gene has CDR1 SGDLS and CDR2 YYNGEE. The CDR3 spans 14 residues. The CDR3 region has the DNA TGTGCCAGCAGCCCAACAGGGGGTTCCTACGAGCAGTACTTC. Residues: CASSPTGGSYEQYF.

The table lists this clone with a count of one. The chain recombines TRBV18 with TRBJ2-3; 8 nucleotides line up with TRBD1. J lost 3 bases, V lost 5 bases, and 7 bases had no gene match. Germline V gene sequence: CDR1 KGHSH, CDR2 LQKENI. This CDR3 comprises 15 residues. The CDR3 sequence: CASSSRTGQTDTQYF. The CDR3 nucleotides are TGTGCCAGCTCATCTCGGACAGGGCAAACAGATACGCAGTATTTT.

Only one count was recorded for this clone. The rearrangement joins TRBV5-5 to TRBJ2-1; D uncertain. The V and J ends lost 1 base and 0 bases respectively, with 8 bases between them. CDR3 size: 15 residues. Germline lookup yields CDR1 SGHKS and CDR2 YYEKEE (reference sequence). In DNA, the CDR3 is TGTGCCAGCAGCTTGCGGGTCGTCTCCTACAATGAGCAGTTCTTC. Translated, it gives CASSLRVVSYNEQFF. Full variable domain (remainder filled in from reference TRBV5-5 and TRBJ2-1): DAGVTQSPTHLIKTRGQQVTLRCSPISGHKSVSWYQQVLGQGPQFIFQYYEKEERGRGNFPDRFSARQFPNYSSELNVNALLLGDSALYLCASSLRVVSYNEQFFGPGTRLTVL.

V usage is TRBV15 and J usage is TRBJ2-7; D not resolved. The germline gives CDR1 LNHNV, CDR2 YYDKDF (reference sequence). CDR3 size: 15 residues. V was clipped by 0 bases and J by 2 bases, with 11 bases between them. CDR3 nucleotide sequence: TGTGCCACCAGCAGAGATTCGTGGATACCCTACGAGCAGTACTTC. Translating gives CATSRDSWIPYEQYF.

This chain links TRBV9 with TRBJ2-2; perhaps D is TRBD1 or TRBD2 (5 bases each). Germline values: CDR1 SGDLS, CDR2 YYNGEE. V was clipped by 0 bases and J by 3 bases, with 12 bases between them. The CDR3 consists of 16 residues. For the CDR3, the DNA is TGTGCCAGCAGCGTAGCTTCGGGACCCTACACCGGGGAGCTGTTTTTT. Its protein product is CASSVASGPYTGELFF.

The V call is TRBV7-3, the J call TRBJ2-5, with 8 bases identical to TRBD2. CDR1 is SGHTA, CDR2 FQGTGA, per germline. V dropped 1 base and J dropped 4; count of bases not matched to a gene: 5. This CDR3 contains 15 residues. CDR3 nucleotides: TGTGCCAGCAGCTTAAGGCGGGAGGCAGGAGAGACCCAGTACTTC. It codes for CASSLRREAGETQYF.

This clone has only a few counts. V and J are TRBV27 and TRBJ2-7; maybe TRBD2 (5 bases). The CDR3 is made up of 15 amino acids. Germline V gene data show CDR1 as MNHEY and CDR2 as SMNVEV (reference sequence). V shed 0 bases and J shed 3 bases, with 12 bases lying between them. The CDR3: CASSLSWGDYYEQYF. The CDR3 nucleotides are TGTGCCAGCAGTTTATCGTGGGGAGATTACTACGAGCAGTACTTC.

The rearrangement joins TRBV9 to TRBJ2-7; TRBD2 might be the D (6 bases). CDR3 length: 14 amino acids. Trimming shortened V by 4 bases and J by 6 bases, and 17 bases separated the two germline ends. Per the germline V gene, CDR1 is SGDLS and CDR2 is YYNGEE. CDR3 sequence: CASSPRGGVSEQYF. In nucleotides, the CDR3 is TGTGCCAGCAGCCCCCGCGGCGGGGTGTCCGAGCAGTACTTC.

V is TRBV11-2 and J is TRBJ1-3; tentatively, D is TRBD1 (6 bases). There are 14 residues in the CDR3. Looked up from germline, CDR1 is SGHAT and CDR2 is FQNNGV. Trimming took 3 bases from V and 8 from J, leaving 14 bases between them. CDR3 in DNA: TGTGCCAGCAGCTTGAACAGGGTGGTAGACACCATATATTTT. Translation: CASSLNRVVDTIYF. The variable domain in full, completed from reference TRBV11-2 and TRBJ1-3, reads EAGVAQSPRYKIIEKRQSVAFWCNPISGHATLYWYQQILGQGPKLLIQFQNNGVVDDSQLPKDRFSAERLKGVDSTLKIQPAKLEDSAVYLCASSLNRVVDTIYFGEGSWLTVV.

This clone was detected once. The rearrangement uses TRBV5-8 and TRBJ2-7; 7 positions agree with TRBD2. The trim removed 2 bases at V and 2 bases at J, leaving 7 bases unmatched. CDR1 and CDR2 from the germline V gene are SGHTS and YDEGEE. This CDR3 is built from 15 residues. CDR3 sequence (DNA): TGTGCCAGCAGCTTACTAGGTCTAGCGGCCTACGAGCAGTACTTC. Encoded protein: CASSLLGLAAYEQYF.

The table lists this clone with a few counts. V gene TRBV6-5 combines with J gene TRBJ2-2; D ambiguous. CDR1 is MNHEY, CDR2 SVGAGI, per germline. With 2 bases removed from V and 3 bases from J, the gap between germline ends came to 4 bases. This CDR3 comprises 13 residues. CDR3 nucleotide sequence: TGTGCCAGCAGTTACGACTACACCGGGGAGCTGTTTTTT. Residues: CASSYDYTGELFF.

The chain combines TRBV15 with TRBJ1-2; no firm D call. The germline gives CDR1 LNHNV, CDR2 YYDKDF (reference sequence). With 0 bases removed from V and 4 bases from J, the gap between germline ends came to 12 bases. This CDR3 spans 15 amino acids. The CDR3 reads CATSRDRSEGYGYTF. CDR3 DNA sequence: TGTGCCACCAGCAGAGATCGGTCTGAGGGCTATGGCTACACCTTC.

The chain couples TRBV4-1 to TRBJ1-2; possible D gene TRBD1, 5 bases. This CDR3 has 16 amino acids. Germline V gene lookup returns CDR1 MGHRA and CDR2 YSYEKL. Trimming stripped 1 base from V and 8 bases from J, with 20 bases between. The CDR3 sequence: CASSQVLQGLSRGYTF. CDR3 sequence (DNA): TGCGCCAGCAGCCAAGTTCTCCAGGGTCTATCGAGGGGCTACACCTTC.

V usage is TRBV7-6 and J usage is TRBJ2-7; tentatively, D is TRBD1 (8 bases). Germline CDR1 SGHVS, CDR2 FNYEAQ. The CDR3 runs to 15 residues. V dropped 5 bases and J dropped 3 bases, with 17 bases sitting between them. CDR3 coding DNA: TGTGCCAGCAGCCAGAACAGGGGGGGGAACTACGAGCAGTACTTC. It is translated as CASSQNRGGNYEQYF.

The rearrangement joins TRBV7-2 to TRBJ1-4; 8 bases are a match to TRBD1. Germline-derived CDR1 and CDR2 are SGHTA and FQGNSA. This CDR3 region has 15 residues. Trimming at V came to 4 bases and at J to 2 bases, leaving 3 bases not matched to a gene. CDR3 sequence reads: CASSSRTGTNEKLFF. CDR3 in DNA: TGTGCCAGCAGCTCCCGGACAGGGACTAATGAAAAACTGTTTTTT.